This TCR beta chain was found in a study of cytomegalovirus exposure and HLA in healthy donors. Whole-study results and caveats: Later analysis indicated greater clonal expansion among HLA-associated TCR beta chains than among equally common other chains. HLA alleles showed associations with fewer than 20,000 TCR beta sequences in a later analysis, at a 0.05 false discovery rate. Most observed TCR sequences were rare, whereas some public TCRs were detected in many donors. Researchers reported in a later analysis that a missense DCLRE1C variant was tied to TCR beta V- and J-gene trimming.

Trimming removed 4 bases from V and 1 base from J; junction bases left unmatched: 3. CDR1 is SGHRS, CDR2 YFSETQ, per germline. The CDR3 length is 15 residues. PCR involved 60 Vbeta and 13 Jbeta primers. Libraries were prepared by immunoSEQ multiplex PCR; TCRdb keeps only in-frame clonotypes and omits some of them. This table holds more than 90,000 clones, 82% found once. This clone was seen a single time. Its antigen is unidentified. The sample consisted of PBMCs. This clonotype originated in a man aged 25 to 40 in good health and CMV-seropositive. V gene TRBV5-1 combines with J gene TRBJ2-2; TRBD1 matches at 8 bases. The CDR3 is CASSPGQGNTGELFF. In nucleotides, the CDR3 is TGCGCCAGCAGCCCTGGACAGGGGAACACCGGGGAGCTGTTTTTT.